The entry below describes one TCR beta chain. What it recognizes is unknown. For the second PCR, which ran for about 6 to 11 cycles, a sample-barcoded 5' primer and a J-beta primer mix were used. Each sample yielded at least 3 million CDR3-containing paired-end reads. TCRdb passed the 5' RACE reads through MiXCR, listing each CDR3 protein once. The table lists roughly 1,300,000 distinct CDR3 sequences, 59% of them singletons. This specimen comes from a study of blood T cells in healthy people across ages. Study-level points and caveats: Investigators treated diversity estimates from one million T cells as underestimates.

CDR1 is SQVTM and CDR2 is ANQGSEA in the germline V gene. The trim removed 6 bases at V and 1 base at J, leaving 9 bases unmatched. The length of the CDR3 is 16 residues. The chain has TRBV29-1 and TRBJ2-3; 11 nucleotides agree with TRBD2. The sample taken for sequencing was blood. The sequence came from a man between 18 and 35 years old in good health. The CDR3: CSVQLSGGAGTDTQYF. In DNA form, the CDR3 reads TGCAGCGTCCAACTTAGCGGGGGGGCAGGCACAGATACGCAGTATTTT.